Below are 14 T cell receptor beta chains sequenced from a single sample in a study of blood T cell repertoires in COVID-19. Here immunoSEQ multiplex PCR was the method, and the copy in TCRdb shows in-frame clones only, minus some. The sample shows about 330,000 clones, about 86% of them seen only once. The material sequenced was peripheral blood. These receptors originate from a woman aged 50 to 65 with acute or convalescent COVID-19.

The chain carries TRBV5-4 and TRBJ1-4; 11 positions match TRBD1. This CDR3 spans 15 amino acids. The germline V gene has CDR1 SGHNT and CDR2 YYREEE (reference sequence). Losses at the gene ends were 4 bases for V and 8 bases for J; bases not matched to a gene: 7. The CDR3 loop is CASSPGTGGREKLFF. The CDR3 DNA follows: TGTGCCAGCAGCCCTGGGACAGGGGGTCGGGAAAAACTGTTTTTT.

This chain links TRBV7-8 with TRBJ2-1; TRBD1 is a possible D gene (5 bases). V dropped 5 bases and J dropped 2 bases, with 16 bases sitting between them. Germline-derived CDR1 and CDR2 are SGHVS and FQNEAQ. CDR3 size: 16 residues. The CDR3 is CASSRSLGPPYNEQFF. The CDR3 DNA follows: TGTGCCAGCAGCCGTAGTTTGGGGCCTCCCTACAATGAGCAGTTCTTC.

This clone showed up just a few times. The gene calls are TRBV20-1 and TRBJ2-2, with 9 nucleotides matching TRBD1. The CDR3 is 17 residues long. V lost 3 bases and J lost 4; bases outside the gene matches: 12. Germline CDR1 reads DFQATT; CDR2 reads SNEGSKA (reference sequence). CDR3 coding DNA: TGCAGTGCTAGTAGTTCAGGACAGGGGTCGACCACCGGGGAGCTGTTTTTT. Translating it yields CSASSSGQGSTTGELFF.

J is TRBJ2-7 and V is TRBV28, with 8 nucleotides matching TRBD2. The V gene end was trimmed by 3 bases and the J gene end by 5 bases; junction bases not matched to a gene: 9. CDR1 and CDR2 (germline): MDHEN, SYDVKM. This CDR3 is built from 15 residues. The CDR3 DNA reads TGTGCCAGCAGTTTTACCGGGAGGGTTGGGGACGAGCAGTACTTC. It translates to CASSFTGRVGDEQYF.

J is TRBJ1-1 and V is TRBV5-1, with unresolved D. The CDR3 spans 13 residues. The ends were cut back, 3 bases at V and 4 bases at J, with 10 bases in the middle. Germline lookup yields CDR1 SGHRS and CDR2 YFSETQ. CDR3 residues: CASSSRGSTEAFF. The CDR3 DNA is TGCGCCAGCAGCTCCAGAGGAAGCACTGAAGCTTTCTTT.

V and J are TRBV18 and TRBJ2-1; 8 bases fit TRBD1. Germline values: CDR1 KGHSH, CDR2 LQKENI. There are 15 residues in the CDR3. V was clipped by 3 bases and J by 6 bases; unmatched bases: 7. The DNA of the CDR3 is TGTGCCAGCTCACCGGGACAGGCGTTTGCCAATGAGCAGTTCTTC. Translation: CASSPGQAFANEQFF. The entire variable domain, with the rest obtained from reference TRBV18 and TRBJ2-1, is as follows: NAGVMQNPRHLVRRRGQEARLRCSPMKGHSHVYWYRQLPEEGLKFMVYLQKENIIDESGMPKERFSAEFPKEGPSILRIQQVVRGDSAAYFCASSPGQAFANEQFFGPGTRLTVL.

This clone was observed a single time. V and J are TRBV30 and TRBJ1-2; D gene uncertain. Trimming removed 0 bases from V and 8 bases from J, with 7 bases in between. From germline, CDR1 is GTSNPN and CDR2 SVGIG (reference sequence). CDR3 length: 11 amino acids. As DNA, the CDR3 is TGTGCCTGGAGTGTCCCAGGAGGCTACACCTTC. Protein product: CAWSVPGGYTF.

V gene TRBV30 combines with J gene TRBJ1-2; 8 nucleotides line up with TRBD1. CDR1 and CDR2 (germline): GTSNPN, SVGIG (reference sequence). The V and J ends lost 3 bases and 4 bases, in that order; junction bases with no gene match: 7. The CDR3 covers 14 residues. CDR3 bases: TGTGCCTGGAGCCCGGACAGGGTGGGCTATGGCTACACCTTC. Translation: CAWSPDRVGYGYTF.

The CDR3 DNA reads as TGTGCCAGCAGCTTAGACAGGGGAATGAACACTGAAGCTTTCTTT. Amino acids: CASSLDRGMNTEAFF. The chain has TRBV7-2 and TRBJ1-1; 7 bases line up with TRBD1. With 1 base clipped from V and 0 bases from J, the junction kept 2 bases outside the gene matches. The CDR3 has 15 amino acids. Germline values: CDR1 SGHTA, CDR2 FQGNSA. Variable domain in full (rest from reference TRBV7-2 and TRBJ1-1): GAGVSQSPSNKVTEKGKDVELRCDPISGHTALYWYRQSLGQGLEFLIYFQGNSAPDKSGLPSDRFSAERTGGSVSTLTIQRTQQEDSAVYLCASSLDRGMNTEAFFGQGTRLTVV.

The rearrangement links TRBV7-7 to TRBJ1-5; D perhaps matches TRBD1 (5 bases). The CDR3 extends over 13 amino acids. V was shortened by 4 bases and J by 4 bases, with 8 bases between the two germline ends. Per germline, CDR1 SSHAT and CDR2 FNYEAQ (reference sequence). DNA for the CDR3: TGTGCCAGCAGCTCGGGACTTAATCAGCCCCAGCATTTT. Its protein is CASSSGLNQPQHF.

The DNA of the CDR3 is TGCAGCGTGCAGGGGAGGGGTGGACTGTTTTTT. Amino acid sequence: CSVQGRGGLFF. The chain is built from TRBV29-1 and TRBJ1-4; possibly TRBD1 for D (6 bases). The CDR3 has 11 amino acids. Looked up from germline, CDR1 is SQVTM and CDR2 is ANQGSEA. Trimming removed 6 bases from V and 13 bases from J, with 15 bases in between.

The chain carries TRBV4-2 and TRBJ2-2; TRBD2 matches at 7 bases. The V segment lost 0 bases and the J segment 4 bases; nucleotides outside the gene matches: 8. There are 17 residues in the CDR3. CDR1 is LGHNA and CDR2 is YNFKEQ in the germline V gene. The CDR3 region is CASSQEASGVSTGELFF. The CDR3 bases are TGTGCCAGCAGCCAAGAGGCCAGCGGGGTTAGCACCGGGGAGCTGTTTTTT.

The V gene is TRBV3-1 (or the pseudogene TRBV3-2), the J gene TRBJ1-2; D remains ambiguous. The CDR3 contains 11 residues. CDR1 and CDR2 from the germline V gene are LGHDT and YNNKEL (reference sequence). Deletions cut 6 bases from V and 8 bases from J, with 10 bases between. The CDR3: CASRSGGGYTF. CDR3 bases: TGTGCCAGCAGATCGGGCGGGGGCTACACCTTC.

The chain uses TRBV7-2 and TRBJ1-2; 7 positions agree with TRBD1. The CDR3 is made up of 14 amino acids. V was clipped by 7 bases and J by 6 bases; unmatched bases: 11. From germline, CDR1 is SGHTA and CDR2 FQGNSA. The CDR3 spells CASTLTGVPHGYTF. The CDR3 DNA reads TGTGCCAGCACCCTCACAGGGGTGCCGCATGGCTACACCTTC.